One sample yielded the 20 T cell receptor beta chains listed below, sequenced in a study of blood T cell repertoires in COVID-19. Clones were read by immunoSEQ multiplex PCR, and TCRdb kept only the in-frame ones, dropping some. The repertoire holds approximately 250,000 clones, roughly 85% seen once, with over 4.5% in the top ten. The sequenced sample was peripheral blood. These receptors all stem from a man in his sixties who had recovered from COVID-19.

The CDR3 here is CASSYSGRANYGYTF. Written as DNA, the CDR3 is TGTGCCAGCAGTTACTCTGGGCGGGCTAACTATGGCTACACCTTC. The rearrangement links TRBV6-5 to TRBJ1-2; D not resolved. V dropped 0 bases and J dropped 0 bases, with 8 bases sitting between them. Germline CDR1 reads MNHEY; CDR2 reads SVGAGI. This CDR3 contains 15 residues.

This rearrangement joins TRBV18 to TRBJ2-2; D is uncertain. The germline gives CDR1 KGHSH, CDR2 LQKENI. The CDR3 has 14 amino acids. The V end lost 3 bases, the J end lost 1 base, and 6 bases lay between the germline ends. The CDR3 here is CASSPRQNTGELFF. The CDR3 bases are TGTGCCAGCTCACCGCGACAGAACACCGGGGAGCTGTTTTTT.

The genes are TRBV11-2 and TRBJ2-2; 10 bases line up with TRBD1. Looked up from germline, CDR1 is SGHAT and CDR2 is FQNNGV. Trimming removed 7 bases from V and 5 bases from J; junction bases left unmatched: 7. This CDR3 is built from 15 residues. CDR3: CASTAGTGVTGELFF. CDR3 sequence (DNA): TGTGCCAGCACCGCCGGGACAGGGGTTACCGGGGAGCTGTTTTTT.

The gene calls are TRBV4-1 and TRBJ1-2, with no clear D. CDR3 length: 16 residues. The germline V and J ends were trimmed by 0 bases and 4 bases, with 15 bases remaining between them. Germline V lookup: CDR1 MGHRA, CDR2 YSYEKL. The CDR3 region is CASSQDHGGGLYGYTF. DNA of the CDR3: TGCGCCAGCAGCCAAGACCACGGCGGCGGACTCTATGGCTACACCTTC.

The chain joins TRBV5-1 to TRBJ1-1; the D gene is possibly TRBD1 (6 bases). CDR3 length equals 14 residues. The V gene's germline CDR1 is SGHRS and CDR2 YFSETQ. The V end was cut by 5 bases, the J end by 5 bases, with 16 bases between. The CDR3: CASSLDRIGTEAFF. CDR3 DNA: TGCGCCAGCAGTTTAGACAGGATAGGGACTGAAGCTTTCTTT.

The chain has TRBV28 and TRBJ2-2, with 7 bases that match TRBD2. Germline loops: CDR1 MDHEN, CDR2 SYDVKM. The junction had 18 bases not matched to a gene; V was cut back by 6 bases and J by 5 bases. The CDR3 has 18 residues. DNA for the CDR3: TGTGCCAGCAGCTTCCCCGGGTTGCGGGAGCTACGGACCGGGGAGCTGTTTTTT. As protein: CASSFPGLRELRTGELFF.

This chain links TRBV9 with TRBJ1-1, with a tentative D call TRBD1 (6 bases). The CDR3 runs 16 residues. With 3 bases removed from V and 6 bases from J, the gap between germline ends came to 21 bases. Germline loops: CDR1 SGDLS, CDR2 YYNGEE. The CDR3 DNA follows: TGTGCCAGCAGCGGAGGGCCGTCAGGGGAAAACCCTGAAGCTTTCTTT. Translated: CASSGGPSGENPEAFF.

This rearrangement joins TRBV27 to TRBJ2-7, with D tentatively TRBD2 (6 bases). In germline, CDR1 is MNHEY, CDR2 SMNVEV (reference sequence). V lost 5 bases and J lost 6, with 26 bases in between. This CDR3 comprises 17 residues. In DNA, the CDR3 is TGTGCCAGCAGTCCTCCTCGAGGTGGAGGGACGGAGAGCGAGCAGTACTTC. This sequence encodes CASSPPRGGGTESEQYF.

V gene TRBV5-6 combines with J gene TRBJ2-5, with D possibly being TRBD2 (5 bases). The CDR3 extends over 11 amino acids. Germline CDR1 reads SGHDT; CDR2 reads YYEEEE. V was pared by 3 bases and J by 9 bases, with 9 bases between. The CDR3 DNA sequence: TGTGCCAGCAGCTATCTAGCATCCCAGTACTTC. This translates into CASSYLASQYF.

V is TRBV9 and J is TRBJ2-1; 9 bases are shared with TRBD2. The germline V gene encodes CDR1 SGDLS and CDR2 YYNGEE. The CDR3 spans 14 residues. V dropped 6 bases and J dropped 8; count of bases not matched to a gene: 9. The CDR3: CASTTGLAPHEQFF. The CDR3 bases are TGTGCCAGCACCACGGGACTAGCCCCCCATGAGCAGTTCTTC.

This clone was seen only once. The chain is built from TRBV11-2 and TRBJ2-5, with D perhaps matching TRBD2 (7 bases). The CDR3 contains 16 residues. The germline gives CDR1 SGHAT, CDR2 FQNNGV. The ends were cut back, 1 base at V and 4 bases at J, with 16 bases in the middle. The CDR3 sequence: CASSLVGGGGGETQYF. In DNA, the CDR3 is TGTGCCAGCAGCTTAGTCGGCGGGGGCGGAGGAGAGACCCAGTACTTC. Full variable domain (missing parts from reference TRBV11-2 and TRBJ2-5): EAGVAQSPRYKIIEKRQSVAFWCNPISGHATLYWYQQILGQGPKLLIQFQNNGVVDDSQLPKDRFSAERLKGVDSTLKIQPAKLEDSAVYLCASSLVGGGGGETQYFGPGTRLLVL.

The J gene is TRBJ2-5, the V gene TRBV27; the D gene is possibly TRBD2 (6 bases). The V and J ends lost 2 bases and 3 bases respectively, with 22 bases between them. The CDR3 has 18 residues. The V gene's germline CDR1 is MNHEY and CDR2 SMNVEV (reference sequence). In DNA form, the CDR3 reads TGTGCCAGCAGTTTACGGACTATTAACCGGGACTTGGAAGAGACCCAGTACTTC. This translates into CASSLRTINRDLEETQYF.

CDR3 protein: CASSLGAGSQHF. In DNA, the CDR3 is TGTGCCAGCAGCTTAGGGGCCGGGTCCCAGCATTTT. V usage is TRBV13 and J usage is TRBJ1-5; D is uncertain. V lost 0 bases and J 11 bases, leaving 8 bases between the germline ends. This CDR3 spans 12 amino acids. The germline CDR1 and CDR2 sequences are PRHDT and FYEKMQ (reference sequence). The whole variable domain, filled in from reference TRBV13 and TRBJ1-5, reads AAGVIQSPRHLIKEKRETATLKCYPIPRHDTVYWYQQGPGQDPQFLISFYEKMQSDKGSIPDRFSAQQFSDYHSELNMSSLELGDSALYFCASSLGAGSQHFGDGTRLSIL.

The CDR3 sequence is CSVEGGAYEQYF. CDR3 nucleotide sequence: TGCAGCGTCGAGGGTGGGGCCTACGAGCAGTACTTC. This chain connects TRBV29-1 to TRBJ2-7; TRBD2 is a possible D gene (5 bases). The V and J ends lost 6 bases and 2 bases respectively, with 11 bases between them. Germline V gene data show CDR1 as SQVTM and CDR2 as ANQGSEA. The CDR3 extends over 12 amino acids.

The chain combines TRBV12-2 with TRBJ2-1; the D call TRBD2 from the table was never checked on the DNA. TRBV12-2 is noted as a pseudogene. The CDR3 contains 15 residues. CDR3 coding DNA: TGTGCAAGTCGCTTAGTGGAGGGAGTAGGGAATGAGCAGTTCTTC. Its translation is CASRLVEGVGNEQFF.

V and J are TRBV5-8 and TRBJ1-5; D is undetermined. Germline V gives CDR1 SGHTS, CDR2 YDEGEE. The CDR3 spans 13 residues. V lost 2 bases, J lost 5 bases, and 8 bases lay in between. The CDR3 DNA follows: TGTGCCAGCAGCTTATCTCTTCATCAGCCCCAGCATTTT. As protein: CASSLSLHQPQHF.

The genes are TRBV3-1 (or the pseudogene TRBV3-2) and TRBJ1-5; D is possibly TRBD1 (6 bases). Germline loops: CDR1 LGHDT, CDR2 YNNKEL (reference sequence). The CDR3 covers 14 residues. V lost 4 bases and J lost 4, with 11 bases in between. The CDR3 here is CASSPGTINQPQHF. CDR3 DNA sequence: TGTGCCAGCAGCCCAGGGACAATTAATCAGCCCCAGCATTTT.

This clone was recorded only once. The chain is built from TRBV30 and TRBJ2-7, with TRBD1 identical over 8 bases. The CDR3 runs 15 residues. After removal of 3 bases from V and 6 bases from J, the junction contained 13 bases not matched to a gene. Germline CDR1 GTSNPN, CDR2 SVGIG (reference sequence). In DNA, the CDR3 is TGTGCCTGGAGCCAAAACGGACAGGGATCGACCGAGCAGTACTTC. The encoded protein is CAWSQNGQGSTEQYF.

V is TRBV7-3 and J is TRBJ2-2; 10 nucleotides agree with TRBD2. The CDR3 runs to 16 residues. V was pared by 5 bases and J by 0 bases, with 3 bases of the junction left unmatched. The germline V gene has CDR1 SGHTA and CDR2 FQGTGA. The CDR3 is CASSPTSGANTGELFF. DNA of the CDR3: TGTGCCAGCAGCCCCACTAGCGGGGCGAACACCGGGGAGCTGTTTTTT.

With regard to this clone: Other DNA sequences in the sample encode the same CDR3. The rearrangement links TRBV27 to TRBJ1-3; 8 bases fit TRBD1. The J segment lost 2 bases and the V segment lost 5 bases, leaving 2 bases of the junction unmatched. Germline CDR1 is MNHEY and CDR2 is SMNVEV (reference sequence). The CDR3 totals 14 residues. In DNA, the CDR3 is TGTGCCAGCAGTAAGGACAGGGCTGGAAACACCATATATTTT. This gives the protein CASSKDRAGNTIYF.